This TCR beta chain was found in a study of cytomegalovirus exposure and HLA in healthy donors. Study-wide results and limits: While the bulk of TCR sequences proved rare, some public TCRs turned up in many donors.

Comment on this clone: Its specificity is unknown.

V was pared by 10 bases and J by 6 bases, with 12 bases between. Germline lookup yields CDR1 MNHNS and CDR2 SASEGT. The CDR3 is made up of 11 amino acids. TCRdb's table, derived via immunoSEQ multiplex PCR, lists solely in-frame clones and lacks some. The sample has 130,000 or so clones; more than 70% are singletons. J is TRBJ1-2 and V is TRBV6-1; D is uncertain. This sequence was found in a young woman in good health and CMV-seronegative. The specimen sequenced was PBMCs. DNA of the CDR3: TGTGCCACCCTGCTAATCCATGGCTACACCTTC. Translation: CATLLIHGYTF.